This TCR beta chain was obtained from a study of T cell repertoires in cytomegalovirus infection (dated by TCRdb to about 2019). With regard to the full study: The peptide stimulations were aimed at well-studied HLA-B-restricted epitopes as well as recently identified HLA-C-restricted CMV epitopes, whose presentation resists viral immunomodulation. Because public TCR beta signatures pointed to carriage of CMV infection together with the matching HLA type, the HLA type of each donor mattered for the analysis.

The intended sense of this specimen's treatment or condition label: in vitro stimulation with specific CMV peptide epitopes to enrich CMV-specific T cells. General study outcomes and caveats: The ex vivo response was dominated by HLA-C-restricted CMV-specific TCR beta clonotypes, and the single most frequent clonotype in two of eight donors was supplied by these HLA-C-restricted clonotypes. In both this cohort and an independent cohort of some 370 donors, the cumulative frequency of public TCR beta family members distinguished carriers of CMV infection plus the relevant HLA type.

Ends trimmed: V by 7 bases, J by 9 bases; bases unmatched to a gene: 18. CDR1 and CDR2, per the germline V gene (reference sequence), are LNHDA and SQIVND. The CDR3 numbers 16 residues from cysteine through phenylalanine. Solely the CDR3 DNA is kept, with 48 bases framed from the first base. TCRdb shows the sequencer as Illumina HiSeq 1500. TCRdb reprocessed the public reads (quality trimming at Q25 with fastp, clone calling with MiXCR) and kept in-frame beta chains. Every entry covers one CDR3 protein and lists the most common genes and DNA from its rows. For this sample the table gives a few hundred thousand distinct CDR3 sequences, of which about 39% were detected only once. Of the sample, around 46% falls within the top ten clones. With regard to this clonotype: The antigen it binds to is not known. No base qualities exist here, and no much larger clone lies one base off it.

This chain is built from TRBV19 and TRBJ2-1; 7 central nucleotides agree with TRBD1. The receptor was derived from a human donor in good health (CMV status not recorded). Some clones in this sample may be carry-over from other donors' samples. Sequencing used cultured PBMCs, obtained from culture after CMV antigen stimulation. The CDR3 in this case is CASTRTFGDSLGEQFF. The DNA reads as follows: TGTGCCAGTACTCGCACGTTCGGGGACAGTTTGGGTGAGCAGTTCTTC.